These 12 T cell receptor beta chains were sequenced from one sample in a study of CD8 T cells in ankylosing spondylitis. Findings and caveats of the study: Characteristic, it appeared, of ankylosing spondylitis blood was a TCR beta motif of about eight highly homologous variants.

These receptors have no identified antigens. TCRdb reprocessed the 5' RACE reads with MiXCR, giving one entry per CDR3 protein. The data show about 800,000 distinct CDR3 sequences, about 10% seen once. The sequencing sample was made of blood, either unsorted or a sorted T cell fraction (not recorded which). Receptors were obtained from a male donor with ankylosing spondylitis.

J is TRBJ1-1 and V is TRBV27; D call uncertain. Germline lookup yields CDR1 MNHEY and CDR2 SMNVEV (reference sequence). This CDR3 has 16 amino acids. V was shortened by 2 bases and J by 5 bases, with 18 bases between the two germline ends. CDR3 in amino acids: CASSLKPGHTRTEAFF. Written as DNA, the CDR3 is TGTGCCAGCAGTTTAAAACCCGGTCACACGAGAACTGAAGCTTTCTTT.

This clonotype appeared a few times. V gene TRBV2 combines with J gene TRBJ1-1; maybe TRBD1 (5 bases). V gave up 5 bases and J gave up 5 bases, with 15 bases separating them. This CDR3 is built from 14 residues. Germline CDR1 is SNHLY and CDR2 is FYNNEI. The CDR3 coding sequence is TGTGCCAGCAGTCAGCAAGGGACGCGGACTGAAGCTTTCTTT. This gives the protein CASSQQGTRTEAFF.

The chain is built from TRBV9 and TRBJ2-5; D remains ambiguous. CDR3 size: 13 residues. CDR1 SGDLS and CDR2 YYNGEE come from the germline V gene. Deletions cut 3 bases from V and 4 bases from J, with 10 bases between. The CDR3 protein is CASSAGGTETQYF. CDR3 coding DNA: TGTGCCAGCAGCGCCGGCGGCACAGAGACCCAGTACTTC.

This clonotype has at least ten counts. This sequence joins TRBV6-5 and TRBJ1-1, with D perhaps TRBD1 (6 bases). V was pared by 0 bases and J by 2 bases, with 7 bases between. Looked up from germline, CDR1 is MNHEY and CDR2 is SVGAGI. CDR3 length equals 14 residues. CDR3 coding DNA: TGTGCCAGCAGTTACTCGGACAGTAACACTGAAGCTTTCTTT. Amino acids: CASSYSDSNTEAFF.

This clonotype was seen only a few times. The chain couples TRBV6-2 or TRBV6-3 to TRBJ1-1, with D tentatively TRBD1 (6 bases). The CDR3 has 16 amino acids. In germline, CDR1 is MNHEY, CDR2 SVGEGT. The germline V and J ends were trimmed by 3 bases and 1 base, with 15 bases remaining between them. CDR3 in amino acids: CASSYPQGRWNTEAFF. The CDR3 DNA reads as TGTGCCAGCAGTTATCCACAGGGCCGGTGGAACACTGAAGCTTTCTTT.

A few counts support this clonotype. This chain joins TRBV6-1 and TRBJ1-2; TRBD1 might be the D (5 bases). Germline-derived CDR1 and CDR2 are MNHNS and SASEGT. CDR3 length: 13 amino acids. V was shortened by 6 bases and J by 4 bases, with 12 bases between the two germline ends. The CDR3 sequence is CASRRRQTYGYTF. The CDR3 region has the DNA TGTGCCAGCAGAAGAAGACAGACCTATGGCTACACCTTC.

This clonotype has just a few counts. CDR3 loop: CASSQPEGTRDTEAFF. Here the CDR3 DNA reads TGTGCCAGCAGCCAACCTGAAGGGACGAGGGACACTGAAGCTTTCTTT. The V gene is TRBV4-2, the J gene TRBJ1-1; TRBD1 might be the D (5 bases). Germline CDR1 and CDR2: LGHNA and YNFKEQ. The V and J ends lost 2 bases and 3 bases respectively, with 16 bases between them. The CDR3 sequence is 16 residues long.

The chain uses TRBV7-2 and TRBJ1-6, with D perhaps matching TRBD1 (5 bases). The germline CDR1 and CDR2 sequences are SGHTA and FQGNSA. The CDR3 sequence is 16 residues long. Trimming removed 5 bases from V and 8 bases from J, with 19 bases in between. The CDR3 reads CASSPSGTGLYSPLHF. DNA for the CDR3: TGTGCCAGCAGCCCTAGCGGGACGGGTCTTTATTCACCCCTCCACTTT.

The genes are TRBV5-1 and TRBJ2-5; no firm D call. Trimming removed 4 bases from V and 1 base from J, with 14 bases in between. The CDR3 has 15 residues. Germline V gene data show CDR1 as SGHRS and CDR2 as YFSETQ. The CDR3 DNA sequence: TGCGCCAGCAGCGGTGGGAAGGCCCGCCAAGAGACCCAGTACTTC. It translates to CASSGGKARQETQYF.

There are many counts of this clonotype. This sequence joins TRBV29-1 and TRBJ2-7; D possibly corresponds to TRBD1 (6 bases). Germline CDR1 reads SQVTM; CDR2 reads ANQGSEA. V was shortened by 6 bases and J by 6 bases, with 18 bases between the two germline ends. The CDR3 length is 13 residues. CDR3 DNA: TGCAGCGTAAGGGGGACGGTGGGACGCGAGCAGTACTTC. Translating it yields CSVRGTVGREQYF.

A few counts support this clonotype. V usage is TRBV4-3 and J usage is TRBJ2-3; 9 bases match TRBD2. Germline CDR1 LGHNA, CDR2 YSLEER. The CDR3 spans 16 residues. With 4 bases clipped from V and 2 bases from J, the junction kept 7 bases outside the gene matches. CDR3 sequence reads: CASSPYSSGDTDTQYF. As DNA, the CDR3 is TGCGCCAGCAGCCCGTATTCTAGCGGGGACACAGATACGCAGTATTTT.

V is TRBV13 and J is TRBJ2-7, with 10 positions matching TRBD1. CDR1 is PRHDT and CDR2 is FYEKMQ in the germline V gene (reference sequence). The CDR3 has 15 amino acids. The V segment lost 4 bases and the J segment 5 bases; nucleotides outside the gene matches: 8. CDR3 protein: CASSSRQGAWHEQYF. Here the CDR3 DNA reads TGTGCCAGCAGCTCCCGACAGGGGGCTTGGCACGAGCAGTACTTC.